A selection of T cell receptor beta chains follows, all from one sample in a study of blood T cells in healthy people across ages. One entry per CDR3 protein results from TCRdb running MiXCR on the 5' RACE reads. This sample has about 1.4 million distinct CDR3 sequences, with approximately 60% found just once. Input material: blood. The receptors here all came from a man aged 18 to 29 in good health. Each CDR3 is given with its conserved first and last residue. The D gene is left open where the match is weak. The size entry is marked missing in some rows and otherwise reads once, few, many or a size class.

. TRBJ1-6 TRBV27 . CASGGFYNSPLHF TGTGCCAGCGGGGGATTCTATAATTCGCCCCTCCACTTT
. TRBJ2-2 TRBV7-9 once CASSLSASSGELFF TGTGCCAGCAGCTTATCGGCTAGTTCCGGGGAGCTGTTTTTT
TRBD2 TRBJ2-7 TRBV5-5 . CVSRFLGTRSYEQYF TGTGTCAGCAGGTTCCTCGGGACTAGATCCTACGAGCAGTACTTC
TRBD1 TRBJ1-2 TRBV28 . CASREGQGGGYTF TGTGCCAGCAGGGAGGGACAGGGCGGCGGCTACACCTTC
. TRBJ2-3 TRBV7-9 . CASSFMYKDTDTQYF TGTGCCAGCAGCTTCATGTATAAAGACACAGATACGCAGTATTTT
. TRBJ2-3 TRBV3-1 . CASTRQVGGNTDTQYF TGTGCCAGCACCCGACAGGTGGGGGGGAACACAGATACGCAGTATTTT
TRBD1 TRBJ2-4 TRBV7-2 few CASSSYVGQGYIQYF TGTGCCAGCAGCTCTTATGTAGGACAGGGTTACATTCAGTACTTC
. TRBJ2-1 TRBV7-2 few CASSWIGEQFF TGTGCCAGCAGCTGGATAGGTGAGCAGTTCTTC
TRBD2 TRBJ2-1 TRBV12-3/TRBV12-4 many CASSSLTSGLYNEQFF TGTGCCAGCAGTTCCCTCACTAGCGGCCTCTACAATGAGCAGTTCTTC
. TRBJ2-7 TRBV7-7 . CASSLAFDGYYEQYF TGTGCTAGCAGCTTAGCCTTTGACGGCTACTACGAGCAGTACTTC
. TRBJ2-7 TRBV4-1 few CASSHWGLNEQYF TGCGCCAGCAGCCATTGGGGCTTGAACGAGCAGTACTTC
TRBD2 TRBJ2-1 TRBV5-1 . CASSFAGGPREQFF TGCGCCAGCAGCTTTGCGGGAGGGCCGCGGGAGCAGTTCTTC
TRBD1 TRBJ2-7 TRBV29-1 . CSVEGQGAPDEQYF TGCAGCGTTGAGGGACAGGGGGCACCCGACGAGCAGTACTTC
. TRBJ2-1 TRBV9 . CASSAEQGGYNEQFF TGTGCCAGCAGCGCCGAACAGGGAGGGTACAATGAGCAGTTCTTC
TRBD2 TRBJ2-1 TRBV20-1 few CSAPNPGLAGLYNEQFF TGCAGTGCACCCAATCCGGGACTAGCGGGGCTTTACAATGAGCAGTTCTTC
. TRBJ2-7 TRBV9 few CASSVDPVREQYF TGTGCCAGCAGCGTAGACCCCGTCAGGGAGCAGTACTTC
TRBD1 TRBJ2-1 TRBV28 . CASTLRDRRYNEQFF TGTGCCAGCACCCTCCGGGACAGGCGATACAATGAGCAGTTCTTC
TRBD2 TRBJ2-7 TRBV4-1 . CASSQGTSGSGRYEQYF TGCGCCAGCAGCCAAGGGACTAGCGGGAGTGGGAGGTACGAGCAGTACTTC
TRBD1 TRBJ2-5 TRBV6-2/TRBV6-3 . CASSYSGQFLQETQYF TGTGCCAGCAGTTACTCGGGACAGTTCTTACAAGAGACCCAGTACTTC
TRBD2 TRBJ2-5 TRBV12-3/TRBV12-4 few CASAVSGVETQYF TGTGCCAGCGCGGTGAGCGGGGTAGAGACCCAGTACTTC
. TRBJ2-3 TRBV7-8 . CASSLGFGGTQYF TGTGCCAGCAGCTTGGGGTTTGGAGGTACGCAGTATTTT
TRBD2 TRBJ2-1 TRBV20-1 few CSARDESGKVSYNEQFF TGCAGTGCTAGAGATGAGAGCGGGAAGGTCTCCTACAATGAGCAGTTCTTC
. TRBJ2-5 TRBV10-3 few CATEPDNGETQYF TGTGCCACCGAACCAGACAACGGAGAGACCCAGTACTTC
TRBD1 TRBJ1-6 TRBV20-1 . CSALSHAGTGGSPLHF TGCAGTGCCCTCTCCCACGCCGGGACAGGCGGTTCACCCCTCCACTTT
. TRBJ2-1 TRBV6-2/TRBV6-3 . CASSMLDNEQFF TGTGCCAGCAGCATGTTGGACAATGAGCAGTTCTTC
. TRBJ2-5 TRBV7-9 . CASIRVFDETQYF TGTGCCAGCATCAGGGTTTTTGACGAGACCCAGTACTTC
TRBD2 TRBJ2-1 TRBV29-1 . CSVDSLAGEGFNEQFF TGCAGCGTTGATAGCCTAGCGGGAGAAGGCTTCAATGAGCAGTTCTTC
. TRBJ2-7 TRBV27 . CASSSTNSFYEQYF TGTGCCAGCAGCTCCACTAATTCATTCTACGAGCAGTACTTC
TRBD2 TRBJ2-3 TRBV11-2 . CASSLLVAGIWDTQYF TGTGCCAGCAGCTTATTAGTAGCGGGGATCTGGGATACGCAGTATTTT
. TRBJ2-6 TRBV7-9 . CASSFAGLRSGANVLTF TGTGCCAGCAGCTTCGCGGGGCTTAGGTCTGGGGCCAACGTCCTGACTTTC
. TRBJ2-5 TRBV20-1 few CSASTGDEQYF TGCAGTGCTAGTACGGGGGATGAGCAGTACTTC
TRBD1 TRBJ1-2 TRBV11-2 . CASSLGTGVGYTF TGTGCCAGCAGCTTAGGGACAGGGGTCGGCTACACCTTC
. TRBJ2-4 TRBV24-1 . CATSDFDAGTKNIQYF TGTGCCACCAGTGATTTTGACGCGGGGACCAAAAACATTCAGTACTTC
TRBD1 TRBJ1-2 TRBV3-1 . CASNNPGQGNGYTF TGTGCCAGCAACAATCCGGGACAGGGAAATGGCTACACCTTC
TRBD1 TRBJ1-6 TRBV12-3/TRBV12-4 . CASSRDSPPLHF TGTGCCAGCAGCCGGGACAGCCCGCCCCTCCACTTT
. TRBJ2-2 TRBV4-3 . CASSRVTGPSNTGELFF TGCGCCAGCAGCCGGGTAACGGGGCCATCGAACACCGGGGAGCTGTTTTTT
TRBD1 TRBJ2-7 TRBV6-5 once CASSYRGQRAYEQYF TGTGCCAGCAGTTACAGGGGACAGAGGGCCTACGAGCAGTACTTC
. TRBJ2-3 TRBV3-1 . CASSLLRGSNTQYF TGTGCCAGCAGCCTACTGAGAGGATCGAATACGCAGTATTTT
. TRBJ1-6 TRBV5-5 . CASSWESNSPLHF TGTGCCAGCAGCTGGGAAAGTAATTCACCCCTCCACTTT
TRBD1 TRBJ1-2 TRBV4-2 . CASSQASGGDRGLRGYTF TGTGCCAGCAGCCAAGCCTCAGGAGGGGACAGGGGACTTCGCGGCTACACCTTC
. TRBJ2-1 TRBV5-6 . CASLVYRSYNEQFF TGTGCCAGCCTTGTATACCGCTCCTACAATGAGCAGTTCTTC
. TRBJ1-1 TRBV4-1 . CASSQPGTRNTEAFF TGCGCCAGCAGCCAACCTGGGACGCGGAACACTGAAGCTTTCTTT
TRBD2 TRBJ2-3 TRBV5-1 . CASSFTSGSSTDTQYF TGCGCCAGCAGCTTCACTAGCGGGAGTAGTACAGATACGCAGTATTTT
. TRBJ1-4 TRBV4-1 . CASSQVDTDLFF TGCGCCAGCAGCCAAGTCGATACTGATCTGTTTTTT
. TRBJ2-1 TRBV24-1 . CATSDSDSPRFAAQFF TGTGCCACCAGTGATTCAGACAGCCCTAGGTTCGCGGCGCAGTTCTTC
TRBD1 TRBJ1-2 TRBV20-1 . CSAGQGASYGYTF TGCAGTGCAGGACAGGGGGCGTCCTATGGCTACACCTTC
TRBD1 TRBJ2-4 TRBV25-1 . CASRKQGSIQYF TGTGCCAGCAGAAAACAGGGGAGCATTCAGTACTTC
TRBD2 TRBJ2-1 TRBV20-1 . CSAPRTSGRDNEQFF TGCAGTGCTCCCAGGACTAGCGGGAGGGACAATGAGCAGTTCTTC
. TRBJ2-2 TRBV24-1 once CATSDLLTGELFF TGTGCCACCAGTGATTTGTTGACCGGGGAGCTGTTTTTT
. TRBJ2-1 TRBV15 . CATSRDCDQFF TGTGCCACCAGCCGGGACTGTGACCAGTTCTTC
. TRBJ2-7 TRBV5-5 . CASSFWTLGDEQYF TGTGCCAGCAGCTTCTGGACTCTTGGCGACGAGCAGTACTTC
. TRBJ2-3 TRBV20-1 . CSATISPSTDTQYF TGCAGTGCTACAATAAGCCCTAGCACAGATACGCAGTATTTT
TRBD1 TRBJ2-1 TRBV3-1 . CATEGTGASYEQFF TGTGCCACCGAAGGGACAGGGGCCTCCTACGAGCAGTTCTTC
. TRBJ2-5 TRBV5-1 . CASSLGQQLGETQYF TGCGCCAGCAGCTTAGGACAACAGTTAGGAGAGACCCAGTACTTC
. TRBJ1-5 TRBV6-2/TRBV6-3 once CASTRTERGNQPQHF TGTGCCAGCACCCGGACGGAGAGGGGCAATCAGCCCCAGCATTTT
TRBD1 TRBJ1-5 TRBV9 . CASSVGQGSNQPQHF TGTGCCAGCAGCGTGGGACAGGGGTCGAATCAGCCCCAGCATTTT
. TRBJ2-7 TRBV7-6 . CASSLGGQPEQYF TGTGCCAGCAGCTTAGGGGGACAACCCGAGCAGTACTTC